The next 30 T cell receptor beta chains were all read from a single sample in a study of shared clonotypes between healthy human individuals. Using immunoSEQ multiplex PCR, the repertoire was profiled, and TCRdb retains in-frame clones only, with some absent. The table includes about 1.4 million clones, more than 95% detected once. Sample: naive CD4+ T cells sorted from blood. Subset in this sample: CD45RA+ positively selected. These receptors were obtained from a man in his thirties or forties in good health.

The chain employs TRBV5-1 and TRBJ2-5; no reliable D call. CDR3 length: 14 residues. The germline V gene encodes CDR1 SGHRS and CDR2 YFSETQ. V lost 2 bases and J 4 bases, leaving 12 bases between the germline ends. Here the CDR3 DNA reads TGCGCCAGCAGCTTAGAGCCGCGGTCAGAGACCCAGTACTTC. Residues: CASSLEPRSETQYF.

This rearrangement joins TRBV16 to TRBJ2-5; 9 bases are a match to TRBD1. The CDR3 consists of 17 residues. Germline loops: CDR1 KGHSY, CDR2 FQNENV. V lost 4 bases, J lost 3 bases, and 12 bases stayed unmatched. CDR3 protein: CASSRPVPRTGEETQYF. As DNA, the CDR3 is TGTGCCAGCAGCCGACCCGTCCCTAGGACAGGGGAAGAGACCCAGTACTTC. Full variable domain (remainder filled in from reference TRBV16 and TRBJ2-5): GEEVAQTPKHLVRGEGQKAKLYCAPIKGHSYVFWYQQVLKNEFKFLISFQNENVFDETGMPKERFSAKCLPNSPCSLEIQATKLEDSAVYFCASSRPVPRTGEETQYFGPGTRLLVL.

This sequence joins TRBV5-1 and TRBJ1-2; weak D call: TRBD1 (5 bases). The CDR3 runs 13 residues. Trimming pared 4 bases from V and 3 bases from J, leaving 10 bases between. CDR1 is SGHRS and CDR2 is YFSETQ in the germline V gene. The CDR3 region is CASSVGVDYGYTF. CDR3 coding DNA: TGCGCCAGCAGCGTGGGGGTGGACTATGGCTACACCTTC. Full variable domain (remainder filled in from reference TRBV5-1 and TRBJ1-2): KAGVTQTPRYLIKTRGQQVTLSCSPISGHRSVSWYQQTPGQGLQFLFEYFSETQRNKGNFPGRFSGRQFSNSRSEMNVSTLELGDSALYLCASSVGVDYGYTFGSGTRLTVV.

V and J are TRBV12-5 and TRBJ2-2; TRBD2 matches 10 bases. V lost 5 bases and J lost 1; bases outside the gene matches: 4. Germline CDR1 LGHNT, CDR2 FRNRAP. This CDR3 has 16 amino acids. As DNA, the CDR3 is TGTGCTAGTGGTCTCCGGACTAGCGGGAACACCGGGGAGCTGTTTTTT. Translation gives CASGLRTSGNTGELFF.

This sequence joins TRBV10-3 and TRBJ2-2; D remains unclear. Germline V gene sequence: CDR1 ENHRY, CDR2 SYGVKD. V was clipped by 0 bases and J by 6 bases, with 11 bases between them. The CDR3 consists of 15 residues. The CDR3 coding sequence is TGTGCCATCAGTGAGTCTCCCCCAGAATCCGGGGAGCTGTTTTTT. This sequence encodes CAISESPPESGELFF.

The CDR3, as DNA: TGTGCCAGCAGCCGGAGGACAGGGCCCCCCCGGGAGACCCAGTACTTC. Residues: CASSRRTGPPRETQYF. The chain uses TRBV7-9 and TRBJ2-5, with 8 nucleotides matching TRBD1. The ends lost 5 bases at V and 5 bases at J; junction bases unmatched: 13. From germline, CDR1 is SEHNR and CDR2 FQNEAQ (reference sequence). This CDR3 spans 16 amino acids.

The rearrangement links TRBV5-6 to TRBJ1-2; 9 nucleotides align to TRBD1. Trimming removed 4 bases from V and 3 bases from J; junction bases left unmatched: 10. CDR1 is SGHDT, CDR2 YYEEEE, per germline. The CDR3 sequence is 16 residues long. CDR3 coding DNA: TGTGCCAGCAGCCAAACAGGGGGCCCAACTTACTATGGCTACACCTTC. Translating gives CASSQTGGPTYYGYTF.

The rearrangement joins TRBV27 to TRBJ2-3; no firm D call. Germline CDR1 MNHEY, CDR2 SMNVEV (reference sequence). CDR3 length: 15 amino acids. The V end lost 3 bases, the J end lost 3 bases, and 13 bases lay between the germline ends. CDR3 region: CASSLLGKETDTQYF. The CDR3 DNA follows: TGTGCCAGCAGTTTGCTGGGGAAAGAAACAGATACGCAGTATTTT.

The J gene is TRBJ1-2, the V gene TRBV18; D not certain. There are 13 residues in the CDR3. CDR1 is KGHSH, CDR2 LQKENI, per germline. The V end was cut by 1 base, the J end by 6 bases, with 9 bases between. The DNA for the CDR3 is TGTGCCAGCTCACCACTCGAAGGAGATGGCTACACCTTC. Protein: CASSPLEGDGYTF.

The rearrangement links TRBV4-3 to TRBJ1-5, with D hard to call. CDR3 size: 13 residues. Trimming took 1 base from V and 9 from J, leaving 10 bases between them. Per germline, CDR1 LGHNA and CDR2 YSLEER. The CDR3 nucleotides are TGCGCCAGCAGCCAAGGGATCTGGGGGCCCCAGCATTTT. It specifies CASSQGIWGPQHF.

The CDR3 reads CASSPESWGTDTQYF. CDR3 bases: TGCGCCAGCAGCCCGGAGAGCTGGGGAACAGATACGCAGTATTTT. The genes are TRBV5-1 and TRBJ2-3, with no clear D. The germline V gene encodes CDR1 SGHRS and CDR2 YFSETQ. The CDR3 is made up of 15 amino acids. The V gene lost 4 bases and the J gene lost 3 bases, with 15 bases spanning the gap.

In this sample, this clone turned up a few times. Other DNA sequences of this sample code for an identical CDR3. The gene calls are TRBV27 and TRBJ2-7; tentative D call: TRBD2 (5 bases). Germline V gives CDR1 MNHEY, CDR2 SMNVEV (reference sequence). Trimming shortened V by 5 bases and J by 0 bases, and 8 bases separated the two germline ends. The CDR3 length is 13 residues. The CDR3 spells CASSRGSSYEQYF. For the CDR3, the DNA is TGTGCCAGCAGTCGAGGGAGCTCCTACGAGCAGTACTTC.

A word on this clone: This CDR3 is also generated by other DNA sequences in the sample. The chain uses TRBV28 and TRBJ1-2; D unresolved. Between the trimmed V and J ends, which lost 4 bases and 2 bases, there was a span of 8 bases. Germline CDR1 reads MDHEN; CDR2 reads SYDVKM. The CDR3 has 13 amino acids. This chain's CDR3 is CASSSAGNYGYTF. Here the CDR3 DNA reads TGTGCCAGCAGTTCGGCCGGGAACTATGGCTACACCTTC.

The chain uses TRBV7-9 and TRBJ1-4; 8 bases agree with TRBD1. This CDR3 is 15 amino acids long. Germline trimming cut 4 bases from V and 3 bases from J; bases unmatched to any gene: 4. Germline CDR1 is SEHNR and CDR2 is FQNEAQ (reference sequence). CDR3 residues: CASSSPGQANEKLFF. The CDR3 region has the DNA TGTGCCAGCAGCTCACCGGGACAGGCTAATGAAAAACTGTTTTTT.

The chain recombines TRBV10-2 with TRBJ2-7; 11 nucleotides align to TRBD1. This CDR3 spans 16 amino acids. The germline V gene encodes CDR1 WSHSY and CDR2 SAAADI. V lost 2 bases to trimming and J lost 8 bases; unmatched junction nucleotides: 11. For the CDR3, the DNA is TGCGCCAGCAGTGAGGGACAGGGGGGACAGGGGGGAAAGCAGTACTTC. Translating it yields CASSEGQGGQGGKQYF.

V usage is TRBV28 and J usage is TRBJ1-5; D may be TRBD1 (6 bases). Trimming removed 4 bases at V and 6 bases at J, with 16 bases between. Germline V CDR1 and CDR2: MDHEN, SYDVKM. The length of the CDR3 is 15 residues. The CDR3 DNA sequence: TGTGCCAGCAGTTCCTCGGGGGGGCTGGGTCAGCCCCAGCATTTT. Its translation: CASSSSGGLGQPQHF.

V gene TRBV28 combines with J gene TRBJ2-7; the D gene is possibly TRBD1 (6 bases). This CDR3 contains 14 residues. Trimming took off 5 bases at V and 3 bases at J, with 14 bases between the two ends. The germline V gene has CDR1 MDHEN and CDR2 SYDVKM. The CDR3 DNA is TGTGCCAGCAGTCGATCCGGGACACACTACGAGCAGTACTTC. Protein sequence: CASSRSGTHYEQYF.

For the CDR3, the DNA is TGTGCCAGCAGTTTGGGGGACACCCTTCCCAACAATGAGCAGTTCTTC. This translates into CASSLGDTLPNNEQFF. The J gene is TRBJ2-1, the V gene TRBV28, with D possibly matching TRBD1 (6 bases). This CDR3 is built from 16 residues. The germline V gene encodes CDR1 MDHEN and CDR2 SYDVKM. V was trimmed by 3 bases and J by 5 bases, leaving 17 bases between them.

The chain uses TRBV28 and TRBJ1-5; 7 nucleotides match TRBD1. The CDR3 is 15 residues long. V lost 4 bases and J lost 5; bases outside the gene matches: 8. From germline, CDR1 is MDHEN and CDR2 SYDVKM. CDR3 protein: CASSSLQGSDQPQHF. The DNA of the CDR3 is TGTGCCAGCAGTTCGTTACAGGGGAGCGATCAGCCCCAGCATTTT.

Only one count was recorded for this clone. V gene TRBV29-1 combines with J gene TRBJ2-7, with 10 bases fitting TRBD1. This CDR3 is built from 13 residues. With 4 bases clipped from V and 4 bases from J, the junction kept 4 bases outside the gene matches. Germline values: CDR1 SQVTM, CDR2 ANQGSEA. CDR3 in DNA: TGCAGCGTTGTCGACAGGGGGCTTTACGAGCAGTACTTC. This encodes CSVVDRGLYEQYF.

The rearrangement joins TRBV19 to TRBJ2-7; D is uncertain. V was pared by 6 bases and J by 6 bases, with 15 bases between. CDR1 is LNHDA, CDR2 SQIVND, per germline (reference sequence). The CDR3 spans 13 residues. CDR3 residues: CASSGYGTAEQYF. DNA for the CDR3: TGTGCCAGTAGCGGTTACGGCACGGCCGAGCAGTACTTC.

This chain joins TRBV7-7 and TRBJ2-7, with TRBD1 matching 8 bases. The V and J ends lost 7 bases and 2 bases, in that order; junction bases with no gene match: 10. This CDR3 has 15 amino acids. Per the germline V gene, CDR1 is SSHAT and CDR2 is FNYEAQ (reference sequence). This chain's CDR3 is CASIPDRDRPYEQYF. As DNA, the CDR3 is TGTGCCAGCATCCCGGACCGGGACAGGCCCTACGAGCAGTACTTC.

The V gene is TRBV5-6, the J gene TRBJ1-1, with D possibly TRBD1 on 6 matching bases. The CDR3 is made up of 12 amino acids. V shed 4 bases and J shed 11 bases, with 15 bases lying between them. CDR1 and CDR2 (germline): SGHDT, YYEEEE. CDR3 loop: CASSRGQSQAFF. The CDR3 nucleotides read TGTGCCAGCAGCCGCGGACAGAGTCAGGCTTTCTTT. Based on the CDR3 plus reference TRBV5-6 and TRBJ1-1, the full variable domain is DAGVTQSPTHLIKTRGQQVTLRCSPKSGHDTVSWYQQALGQGPQFIFQYYEEEERQRGNFPDRFSGHQFPNYSSELNVNALLLGDSALYLCASSRGQSQAFFGQGTRLTVV.

The chain joins TRBV6-6 to TRBJ2-6; D not certain. The V end was cut by 7 bases, the J end by 0 bases, with 10 bases between. The CDR3 consists of 15 residues. CDR1 and CDR2 from the germline V gene are MNHNY and SVGAGI (reference sequence). The CDR3, as DNA: TGTGCCAGCATTACCGACGGCTCTGGGGCCAACGTCCTGACTTTC. Translation gives CASITDGSGANVLTF.

The chain links TRBV5-1 to TRBJ2-3; D call uncertain. The CDR3 sequence is 14 residues long. Germline V gives CDR1 SGHRS, CDR2 YFSETQ. The ends were cut back, 2 bases at V and 2 bases at J, with 9 bases in the middle. This CDR3 reads CASSFYTDTDTQYF. CDR3 DNA sequence: TGCGCCAGCAGCTTTTATACCGACACAGATACGCAGTATTTT. Combining the CDR3 with reference TRBV5-1 and TRBJ2-3 gives the whole variable domain KAGVTQTPRYLIKTRGQQVTLSCSPISGHRSVSWYQQTPGQGLQFLFEYFSETQRNKGNFPGRFSGRQFSNSRSEMNVSTLELGDSALYLCASSFYTDTDTQYFGPGTRLTVL.

This clone was counted once. The V gene is TRBV5-4, the J gene TRBJ2-1, with 7 bases lining up with TRBD2. CDR1 is SGHNT and CDR2 is YYREEE in the germline V gene (reference sequence). Trimming cost V 3 bases and J 3 bases; bases outside gene matches: 12. The CDR3 totals 17 residues. DNA of the CDR3: TGTGCCAGCAGCTCCTCCCCACTTGCGGGAGACTACAATGAGCAGTTCTTC. As protein: CASSSSPLAGDYNEQFF.

The CDR3 region is CASSDTTSGVGSNEQFF. The DNA for the CDR3 is TGTGCCAGCAGTGACACGACGTCGGGGGTAGGAAGCAATGAGCAGTTCTTC. The chain is built from TRBV6-4 and TRBJ2-1, with D maybe TRBD2 (6 bases). V dropped 2 bases and J dropped 6 bases, with 20 bases sitting between them. The germline gives CDR1 MRHNA, CDR2 SNTAGT. This CDR3 contains 17 residues.

V is TRBV5-1 and J is TRBJ2-1; 7 bases align to TRBD2. Per the germline V gene, CDR1 is SGHRS and CDR2 is YFSETQ. After removal of 4 bases from V and 2 bases from J, the junction contained 6 bases not matched to a gene. This CDR3 has 15 amino acids. CDR3 region: CASSRPSGAYNEQFF. Here the CDR3 DNA reads TGCGCCAGCAGCCGTCCTAGCGGAGCCTACAATGAGCAGTTCTTC.

As for this clone: This same CDR3 is encoded by further DNA sequences in the sample. The chain couples TRBV5-1 to TRBJ1-3, with D perhaps matching TRBD1 (5 bases). V gave up 4 bases and J gave up 2 bases, with 10 bases separating them. This CDR3 comprises 14 residues. Germline V CDR1 and CDR2: SGHRS, YFSETQ. CDR3 amino acids: CASSPGGAGNTIYF. CDR3 sequence (DNA): TGCGCCAGCAGCCCGGGGGGGGCTGGAAACACCATATATTTT.

The chain has TRBV5-1 and TRBJ2-7; D is uncertain. V gave up 5 bases and J gave up 0 bases, with 12 bases separating them. The CDR3 runs to 14 residues. The germline CDR1 and CDR2 sequences are SGHRS and YFSETQ. In DNA form, the CDR3 reads TGCGCCAGCAGGGAATTCGGAAGCTCCTACGAGCAGTACTTC. It translates to CASREFGSSYEQYF.